This T cell receptor (beta chain) stems from a study of T-cell memory formation after mild COVID-19. Study-wide findings and caveats: The SARS-CoV-2 specificity of second-wave clones reaching peak at day 37 remained unverified. Largely, contracting CD4+ clones fell within CM and EM, and contracting CD8+ clones within EMRA. Contracting clones from day 15 to 85 showed balanced CD4/CD8; later expanders favored CD4+.

On this clonotype: The antigen remains unidentified.

The CDR3 sequence is 14 residues long. The V gene lost 5 bases and the J gene lost 3 bases, with 11 bases spanning the gap. Germline lookup yields CDR1 KGHDR and CDR2 SFDVKD. TCRdb reprocessed the 5' RACE reads with MiXCR, giving one entry per CDR3 protein. Among about 300,000 distinct CDR3 sequences listed, roughly a fifth were seen once. The clonotype was recovered from a man between 18 and 35 years old who had mild COVID-19 (a few samples of this study predate the infection). Cell type and time point are not known. The rearrangement uses TRBV24-1 and TRBJ2-3; D might be TRBD1 or TRBD2, each matching 5 bases. The sample comprised PBMCs or a T cell subset sorted from them (not recorded which). The CDR3 here is CATSGDPRTDTQYF. CDR3 bases: TGTGCCACCAGTGGGGACCCCAGGACAGATACGCAGTATTTT.